This T cell receptor (beta chain) comes out of a study of blood T cell repertoires in COVID-19. TCRdb's table, derived via immunoSEQ multiplex PCR, lists solely in-frame clones and lacks some. The repertoire holds tens of thousands of clones, with approximately 82% as singletons. V shed 2 bases and J 5 bases; nucleotides not matched to a gene: 3. This CDR3 is 15 amino acids long. Germline V lookup: CDR1 MNHEY, CDR2 SVGAGI. This clonotype was obtained from a woman older than 75 with acute or convalescent COVID-19. The genes are TRBV6-5 and TRBJ2-2; 9 positions match TRBD2. Source material: peripheral blood. In DNA form, the CDR3 reads TGTGCCAGCAGTTACGGGACTAGCTTTACCGGGGAGCTGTTTTTT. This translates into CASSYGTSFTGELFF.